The next 26 T cell receptor beta chains were all read from a single sample in a study of cytomegalovirus exposure and HLA in healthy donors. The study ran its PCR with 60 Vbeta and 13 Jbeta primers. Assay used: immunoSEQ multiplex PCR; TCRdb lists only in-frame clones, some missing. The sample yields under 200,000 clones, less than 90% seen once. The material sequenced was PBMCs. These receptors came from a man younger than 35 in good health and CMV-seronegative.

The chain joins TRBV27 to TRBJ2-1; 15 bases match TRBD2. The V gene's germline CDR1 is MNHEY and CDR2 SMNVEV (reference sequence). Trimming removed 4 bases from V and 3 bases from J; junction bases left unmatched: 4. This CDR3 contains 17 residues. This chain's CDR3 is CASSSRTSGGVYNEQFF. The CDR3 nucleotides read TGTGCCAGCAGTTCACGGACTAGCGGGGGGGTCTACAATGAGCAGTTCTTC.

The chain carries TRBV5-1 and TRBJ1-1; D perhaps matches TRBD1 (6 bases). The V gene lost 2 bases and the J gene lost 8 bases, with 16 bases spanning the gap. Germline-derived CDR1 and CDR2 are SGHRS and YFSETQ. The CDR3 spans 14 residues. The CDR3 spells CASSLWTETGEAFF. The CDR3 coding sequence is TGCGCCAGCAGCTTATGGACAGAGACAGGAGAAGCTTTCTTT.

This clone was recorded once. The chain joins TRBV25-1 to TRBJ1-1; no definite D call. Looked up from germline, CDR1 is MGHDK and CDR2 is SYGVNS. The CDR3 has 15 residues. Between the trimmed V and J ends, which lost 4 bases and 0 bases, there was a span of 12 bases. The CDR3 coding sequence is TGTGCCAGCAGTGCCTTCAGCGGGTTGAACACTGAAGCTTTCTTT. It translates to CASSAFSGLNTEAFF.

In this sample, this clone turned up a few times. The rearrangement links TRBV6-7 to TRBJ2-2, with 11 positions matching TRBD1. TRBV6-7 is reported as an ORF; its role is uncertain. The CDR3 spans 18 residues. The trim removed 2 bases at V and 1 base at J, leaving 6 bases unmatched. CDR3 sequence: CASSYPDRGPLNTGELFF. The CDR3 bases are TGTGCCAGCAGTTACCCGGACAGGGGGCCTTTGAACACCGGGGAGCTGTTTTTT.

Details on this clone: At one end the junction does not follow the germline gene, possibly because of a read error. The chain employs TRBV7-9 and TRBJ1-3, with TRBD1 matching 8 bases. The CDR3 extends over 18 amino acids. Germline V gives CDR1 SEHNR, CDR2 FQNEAQ (reference sequence). The CDR3 DNA follows: TGTTCCAGCAGCCTCAGGGGGACAGGTACCACCTCTGGAAACACCATATATTTT. Residues: CSSSLRGTGTTSGNTIYF.

This chain links TRBV7-2 with TRBJ2-5; 16 bases agree with TRBD2. This CDR3 spans 15 amino acids. The junction had 1 base not matched to a gene; V was cut back by 0 bases and J by 9 bases. Germline CDR1 reads SGHTA; CDR2 reads FQGNSA. CDR3 sequence: CASSLAGTSGGAQYF. The CDR3 DNA follows: TGTGCCAGCAGCTTAGCTGGGACTAGCGGGGGGGCCCAGTACTTC.

The chain couples TRBV10-3 to TRBJ2-1; 13 bases align to TRBD2. With 3 bases clipped from V and 10 bases from J, the junction kept 9 bases outside the gene matches. Germline V gives CDR1 ENHRY, CDR2 SYGVKD. This CDR3 has 16 amino acids. As DNA, the CDR3 is TGTGCCATCAGTGACAGACTAGCGGGAGGAATAGGGGAGCAGTTCTTC. This encodes CAISDRLAGGIGEQFF.

V usage is TRBV28 and J usage is TRBJ2-3; the D gene is possibly TRBD1 (8 bases). Germline loops: CDR1 MDHEN, CDR2 SYDVKM. CDR3 size: 14 residues. V gave up 6 bases and J gave up 10 bases, with 20 bases separating them. The chain's CDR3 is CASRHPGGGGAQYF. The CDR3 region has the DNA TGTGCCAGCAGACATCCAGGGGGCGGGGGCGCGCAGTATTTT.

V gene TRBV6-4 combines with J gene TRBJ2-3; 8 bases align to TRBD2. Germline V gives CDR1 MRHNA, CDR2 SNTAGT. The CDR3 totals 14 residues. Trimming removed 4 bases from V and 2 bases from J; junction bases left unmatched: 2. The CDR3 protein is CASSAGGATDTQYF. CDR3 DNA: TGTGCCAGCAGTGCCGGGGGGGCCACAGATACGCAGTATTTT.

V usage is TRBV5-5 and J usage is TRBJ1-2; TRBD1 aligns across 10 bases. CDR3 length equals 15 residues. The germline V gene has CDR1 SGHKS and CDR2 YYEKEE (reference sequence). Unmatched junction bases numbered 8, after V lost 2 bases and J lost 7 bases. The CDR3: CASSLAGTGVFGYTF. DNA of the CDR3: TGTGCCAGCAGCTTAGCCGGGACAGGGGTCTTTGGCTACACCTTC.

The rearrangement uses TRBV28 and TRBJ2-3; the D gene is possibly TRBD1 (6 bases). V was pared by 8 bases and J by 8 bases, with 26 bases between. CDR1 is MDHEN and CDR2 is SYDVKM in the germline V gene. CDR3 length: 16 amino acids. The CDR3 region has the DNA TGTGCCAGCCGAAGTGGCTGGGGGCCTCTGTGGGGTACGCAGTATTTT. Translated, it gives CASRSGWGPLWGTQYF. The whole variable domain, remainder taken from reference TRBV28 and TRBJ2-3, is DVKVTQSSRYLVKRTGEKVFLECVQDMDHENMFWYRQDPGLGLRLIYFSYDVKMKEKGDIPEGYSVSREKKERFSLILESASTNQTSMYLCASRSGWGPLWGTQYFGPGTRLTVL.

The V gene is TRBV6-1, the J gene TRBJ2-7; D is unclear. This CDR3 contains 13 residues. The V gene lost 2 bases and the J gene lost 0 bases, with 5 bases spanning the gap. CDR1 is MNHNS, CDR2 SASEGT, per germline. CDR3 sequence: CASSETASYEQYF. CDR3 nucleotide sequence: TGTGCCAGCAGTGAAACAGCCTCCTACGAGCAGTACTTC.

Worth noting for this clone: The germline gene is not matched at one end of the junction; a read error may be the cause. The chain joins TRBV7-9 to TRBJ2-5; TRBD2 matches at 13 bases. The CDR3 runs 14 residues. Germline CDR1 SEHNR, CDR2 FQNEAQ (reference sequence). The CDR3 bases are TGTTCCAGCAGTACTAGCGGGAGGGTAGAGACCCAGTACTTC. Translation gives CSSSTSGRVETQYF.

CDR3 in amino acids: CAIRRQGKEETQYF. Here the CDR3 DNA reads TGTGCCATCAGACGACAGGGGAAAGAGGAGACCCAGTACTTC. The chain links TRBV10-3 to TRBJ2-5; 8 bases line up with TRBD1. From germline, CDR1 is ENHRY and CDR2 SYGVKD. The CDR3 consists of 14 residues. Trimming cost V 6 bases and J 5 bases; bases outside gene matches: 8.

The rearrangement uses TRBV5-6 and TRBJ2-3, with a tentative D call TRBD2 (6 bases). Deletions cut 3 bases from V and 4 bases from J, with 21 bases between. Germline CDR1 reads SGHDT; CDR2 reads YYEEEE. The CDR3 runs to 17 residues. CDR3 residues: CASSWPLGGATADTQYF. For the CDR3, the DNA is TGTGCCAGCAGCTGGCCGCTAGGAGGGGCGACTGCAGATACGCAGTATTTT.

The CDR3 bases are TGTGCCAGCAGCGTTTCTAGCGGGGGTACACCCTACGAGCAGTACTTC. As protein: CASSVSSGGTPYEQYF. The chain is built from TRBV9 and TRBJ2-7; the match to TRBD2 covers 10 bases. Germline lookup yields CDR1 SGDLS and CDR2 YYNGEE. The CDR3 runs 16 residues. V was clipped by 2 bases and J by 2 bases; unmatched bases: 7.

This chain joins TRBV30 and TRBJ1-5; 9 positions match TRBD1. Germline CDR1 is GTSNPN and CDR2 is SVGIG (reference sequence). This CDR3 is 15 amino acids long. J gave up 5 bases and V 3 bases, and 8 bases lay outside the gene matches. For the CDR3, the DNA is TGTGCCTGGAGCCCTGTCGGACAGGGGTATCAGCCCCAGCATTTT. This sequence encodes CAWSPVGQGYQPQHF.

J is TRBJ2-7 and V is TRBV15; perhaps TRBD1 as D (5 bases). The CDR3 is made up of 13 amino acids. Trimming stripped 1 base from V and 7 bases from J, with 11 bases between. Germline CDR1 LNHNV, CDR2 YYDKDF (reference sequence). The CDR3 reads CATSRVDAGEQYF. CDR3 in DNA: TGTGCCACCAGCAGAGTGGATGCAGGGGAGCAGTACTTC.

This clone was seen a few times. This chain joins TRBV13 and TRBJ2-1; 7 positions match TRBD2. The V gene end was trimmed by 4 bases and the J gene end by 8 bases; junction bases not matched to a gene: 20. The CDR3 has 18 amino acids. Germline lookup yields CDR1 PRHDT and CDR2 FYEKMQ (reference sequence). The chain's CDR3 is CASSYLSPRGGVSDEQFF. For the CDR3, the DNA is TGTGCCAGCAGCTACCTAAGCCCCCGGGGAGGGGTGTCGGATGAGCAGTTCTTC.

V and J are TRBV7-9 and TRBJ1-2, with 8 bases fitting TRBD1. J was trimmed by 0 bases and V by 5 bases; bases with no gene match: 5. The CDR3 runs to 15 residues. Germline CDR1 is SEHNR and CDR2 is FQNEAQ (reference sequence). CDR3 bases: TGTGCCAGCAGCACACGACAGGGGACTAACTATGGCTACACCTTC. This gives the protein CASSTRQGTNYGYTF.

The table lists this clone with a few counts. The chain employs TRBV4-1 and TRBJ1-1, with a weak D call TRBD1 (5 bases). The CDR3 sequence is 13 residues long. Trimming took off 5 bases at V and 3 bases at J, with 10 bases between the two ends. Germline V gene lookup returns CDR1 MGHRA and CDR2 YSYEKL. The CDR3, as DNA: TGCGCCAGCAGCACCCAGGGTCACACTGAAGCTTTCTTT. Its protein product is CASSTQGHTEAFF.

The gene calls are TRBV18 and TRBJ2-7, with D tentatively TRBD2 (5 bases). The CDR3 runs 15 residues. V was shortened by 1 base and J by 1 base, with 11 bases between the two germline ends. Germline CDR1 and CDR2: KGHSH and LQKENI. CDR3 in DNA: TGTGCCAGCTCACCACGGAGACTAAAATCCTACGAGCAGTACTTC. This gives the protein CASSPRRLKSYEQYF.

The chain uses TRBV7-2 and TRBJ1-5, with a tentative D call TRBD1 (6 bases). The V end lost 3 bases, the J end lost 0 bases, and 18 bases lay between the germline ends. Germline loops: CDR1 SGHTA, CDR2 FQGNSA. The CDR3 runs to 18 residues. The CDR3 sequence: CASSFTGRGLLSNQPQHF. For the CDR3, the DNA is TGTGCCAGCAGCTTCACGGGCAGGGGCCTCCTTAGCAATCAGCCCCAGCATTTT.

The chain links TRBV6-5 to TRBJ2-1; D perhaps matches TRBD2 (7 bases). CDR1 and CDR2 from the germline V gene are MNHEY and SVGAGI. This CDR3 spans 13 amino acids. V lost 8 bases and J lost 6, with 14 bases in between. CDR3 coding DNA: TGTGCCAGCGGGGGGGCAGGGAGCAATGAGCAGTTCTTC. It yields the protein CASGGAGSNEQFF.

The rearrangement links TRBV11-1 to TRBJ2-5, with D perhaps TRBD1 (5 bases). Trimming removed 1 base at V and 4 bases at J, with 10 bases between. Germline V gene data show CDR1 as SGHAT and CDR2 as FQDESV (reference sequence). The CDR3 is 14 residues long. As DNA, the CDR3 is TGTGCCAGCAGCTTAGTTGGGGCTTTAGAGACCCAGTACTTC. Amino acid sequence: CASSLVGALETQYF.

The chain combines TRBV2 with TRBJ2-1; 12 nucleotides align to TRBD2. This CDR3 has 15 amino acids. Germline V lookup: CDR1 SNHLY, CDR2 FYNNEI. The trim removed 6 bases at V and 8 bases at J, leaving 8 bases unmatched. CDR3 sequence: CASRPRLAGEDEQFF. CDR3 sequence (DNA): TGTGCCAGCAGGCCTAGACTAGCGGGAGAGGATGAGCAGTTCTTC.